This T cell receptor (beta chain) was retrieved from a study of cytomegalovirus exposure and HLA in healthy donors. PCR used 60 Vbeta primers and 13 Jbeta primers. Clones were sequenced by immunoSEQ multiplex PCR, and TCRdb holds only the in-frame ones, with some missing. The sample has 230,000 or so clones, 85% to 95% seen once. The CDR3 consists of 13 residues. Trimming removed 3 bases from V and 4 bases from J, with 10 bases in between. The germline CDR1 and CDR2 sequences are SGHNT and YYREEE (reference sequence). Sample: PBMCs. This TCR came from a girl aged 2 to 10 in good health and CMV-seronegative. J is TRBJ2-5 and V is TRBV5-4; D may be TRBD1 (6 bases). CDR3 amino acids: CASSWGRGETQYF. The CDR3 DNA sequence: TGTGCCAGCAGCTGGGGCAGGGGAGAGACCCAGTACTTC.